Each of the 13 T cell receptor beta chains below was sequenced from the same sample in a study of T cell responses to AZD1222 COVID-19 vaccine. Clones were sequenced by immunoSEQ multiplex PCR, and TCRdb holds only the in-frame ones, with some missing. Of roughly 160,000 clones in the sample, 90% to 95% are singletons; the top ten hold 1.5% to 2%. The sample consisted of peripheral blood, taken on day 0 of AZD1222 vaccination. The receptors come from an adult in good health.

This clone was picked up a small number of times. The DNA of the CDR3 is TGTGCCAGCAGTTCCCAACAGGGGACTGGCTACACCTTC. Protein product: CASSSQQGTGYTF. This chain connects TRBV6-2 or TRBV6-3 to TRBJ1-2; 7 nucleotides align to TRBD1. The CDR3 has 13 amino acids. Germline CDR1 is MNHEY and CDR2 is SVGEGT. The V and J ends lost 4 bases and 7 bases, in that order; junction bases with no gene match: 6.

This clone was seen only once. This chain connects TRBV21-1 to TRBJ1-1; no DNA check was done on the table's D call, TRBD1. TRBV21-1 is an annotated pseudogene. The CDR3 is 15 residues long. Here the CDR3 reads CASSKKRDRTLEAFF. The DNA for the CDR3 is TGTGCCAGCAGCAAAAAGAGGGACAGGACCCTTGAAGCTTTCTTT.

V and J are TRBV28 and TRBJ1-6; D is undetermined. The germline gives CDR1 MDHEN, CDR2 SYDVKM. CDR3 length equals 18 residues. V lost 0 bases and J lost 0, with 12 bases in between. The CDR3 DNA reads TGTGCCAGCAGTTTATGGGCTTCACCAGGCTCCTATAATTCACCCCTCCACTTT. Translating gives CASSLWASPGSYNSPLHF.

The gene calls are TRBV27 and TRBJ1-1; maybe TRBD1 (5 bases). The CDR3 runs to 15 residues. The germline V and J ends were trimmed by 2 bases and 1 base, with 11 bases remaining between them. Germline CDR1 MNHEY, CDR2 SMNVEV (reference sequence). The CDR3 sequence is CASSLINQGNTEAFF. The CDR3 coding sequence is TGTGCCAGCAGTTTAATCAACCAGGGGAACACTGAAGCTTTCTTT.

This sequence joins TRBV7-2 and TRBJ1-4; possible D gene TRBD1, 6 bases. V was trimmed by 2 bases and J by 3 bases, leaving 13 bases between them. Germline CDR1 is SGHTA and CDR2 is FQGNSA. The CDR3 has 16 amino acids. The CDR3 coding sequence is TGTGCCAGCAGCTTAATCCGGGGGCCATCTAATGAAAAACTGTTTTTT. It encodes CASSLIRGPSNEKLFF.

This sequence joins TRBV30 and TRBJ1-4; D is perhaps TRBD1 (6 bases). The CDR3 covers 13 residues. Germline lookup yields CDR1 GTSNPN and CDR2 SVGIG (reference sequence). Trimming took off 7 bases at V and 3 bases at J, with 12 bases between the two ends. The CDR3 loop is CALQGQANEKLFF. As DNA, the CDR3 is TGTGCCTTACAGGGTCAGGCTAATGAAAAACTGTTTTTT.

The rearrangement links TRBV27 to TRBJ2-5; 8 positions agree with TRBD1. CDR1 and CDR2 (germline): MNHEY, SMNVEV (reference sequence). After removal of 6 bases from V and 5 bases from J, the junction contained 11 bases not matched to a gene. The length of the CDR3 is 15 residues. The CDR3, as DNA: TGTGCCAGCAGCCATTCAGGGGGCGGAGGGGAGACCCAGTACTTC. Its protein is CASSHSGGGGETQYF.

The DNA for the CDR3 is TGTGCCAGCAGTGTTCCGGGACGCCAGAAACTCGATCAGCCCCAGCATTTT. It yields the protein CASSVPGRQKLDQPQHF. The chain is built from TRBV2 and TRBJ1-5; D might be TRBD1 (5 bases). This CDR3 has 17 residues. Germline CDR1 reads SNHLY; CDR2 reads FYNNEI. V lost 4 bases and J lost 5, with 21 bases in between.

The chain uses TRBV6-4 and TRBJ2-3, with D possibly matching TRBD2 (6 bases). This CDR3 contains 14 residues. The V end was cut by 8 bases, the J end by 7 bases, with 19 bases between. Germline V CDR1 and CDR2: MRHNA, SNTAGT. CDR3 nucleotides: TGTGCCAGCCTCCCGGGACTTAAATTAAATACGCAGTATTTT. Translated: CASLPGLKLNTQYF.

In this sample, this clone turned up once. The chain combines TRBV13 with TRBJ2-7, with no clear D. Between the trimmed V and J ends, which lost 3 bases and 3 bases, there was a span of 12 bases. Germline CDR1 reads PRHDT; CDR2 reads FYEKMQ (reference sequence). This CDR3 is built from 14 residues. Written as DNA, the CDR3 is TGTGCCAGCAGCTTGGGCTCCACGATCTACGAGCAGTACTTC. Amino acid sequence: CASSLGSTIYEQYF.

This chain connects TRBV7-2 to TRBJ1-2, with 8 bases that match TRBD1. The CDR3 spans 16 residues. From germline, CDR1 is SGHTA and CDR2 FQGNSA. V shed 3 bases, J shed 6 bases, and the junction held 12 bases outside the gene matches. The CDR3 sequence is CASSFGRQGALDGYTF. The CDR3 nucleotides are TGTGCCAGCAGCTTCGGTCGGCAGGGGGCCCTGGATGGCTACACCTTC.

The J gene is TRBJ1-4, the V gene TRBV6-5, with D tentatively TRBD1 (5 bases). The CDR3 extends over 13 amino acids. Germline assignment: CDR1 MNHEY and CDR2 SVGAGI. Deletions cut 6 bases from V and 7 bases from J, with 12 bases between. CDR3 DNA: TGTGCCAGCAGGCTCAGGGCTTCTGAAAAACTGTTTTTT. Translating gives CASRLRASEKLFF.

The chain is built from TRBV28 and TRBJ1-2; D is undetermined. The CDR3 is 10 amino acids. Trimming stripped 10 bases from V and 4 bases from J, with 7 bases between. The germline gives CDR1 MDHEN, CDR2 SYDVKM. The CDR3 sequence is CATSRYGYTF. CDR3 bases: TGTGCCACCTCGCGCTATGGCTACACCTTC.